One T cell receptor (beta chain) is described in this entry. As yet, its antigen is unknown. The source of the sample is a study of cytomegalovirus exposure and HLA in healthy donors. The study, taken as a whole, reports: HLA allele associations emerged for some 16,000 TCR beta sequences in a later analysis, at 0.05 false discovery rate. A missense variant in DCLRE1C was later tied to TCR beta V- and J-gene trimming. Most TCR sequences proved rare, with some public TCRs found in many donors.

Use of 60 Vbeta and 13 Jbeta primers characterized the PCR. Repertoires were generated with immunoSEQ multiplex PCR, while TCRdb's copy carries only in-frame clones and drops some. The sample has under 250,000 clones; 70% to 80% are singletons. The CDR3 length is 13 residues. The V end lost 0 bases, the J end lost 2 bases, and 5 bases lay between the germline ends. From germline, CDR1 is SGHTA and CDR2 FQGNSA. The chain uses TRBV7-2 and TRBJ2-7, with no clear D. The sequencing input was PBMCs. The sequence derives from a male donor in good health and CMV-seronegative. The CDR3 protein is CASSLARPYEQYF. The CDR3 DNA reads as TGTGCCAGCAGCTTAGCGAGGCCCTACGAGCAGTACTTC.